This T cell receptor (beta chain) emerged from a study of regulatory T cells in long-lasting Graves disease (dated by TCRdb to 2020 to 2023). Background for the entire study: To count as having persistent Graves' disease, a patient had to have received antithyroid drug treatment for over 5 years with TSH receptor autoantibodies remaining persistently positive. Persistent Graves' disease patients were compared with newly diagnosed Graves' disease patients by peripheral blood TCR sequencing and RNA sequencing. The study was registered as a clinical trial and conducted in China. A total of about 35 samples underwent TCR sequencing, from about 13 patients with persistent Graves' disease and approximately 20 patients with newly diagnosed Graves' disease. In the clinical cohort, patients with persistent Graves' disease had used antithyroid drugs for an average of about 9.3 years.

This specimen's time point label, interpreted: persistent/refractory GD, antithyroid drugs over 5 years with positive TRAb. RNA was extracted from PBMCs in TRIzol for both TCR sequencing and RNA sequencing. The diagnosis of Graves' disease followed American Thyroid Association guidelines. Recruitment of patients was carried out at an endocrinology department in Xi'an, China. From each patient, approximately 10 milliliters of peripheral blood was collected into an EDTA anticoagulant tube. PBMCs were isolated by Ficoll Paque Plus density gradient separation without further T cell sorting. An Agilent 2100 Bioanalyzer and agarose gel were used to check RNA quality, while a NanoDrop 2000 measured RNA concentration. Note on this clonotype: What this receptor recognizes is not known. Nothing much larger sits one base from this clone, and base qualities are not available.

The protocol used for the library was multiplex PCR. Sequencing instrument: Illumina HiSeq 4000. To build TCR beta libraries, CDR3 regions were amplified by Arm-PCR using iRepertoire HTBI primers. Gel purification was performed on PCR products prior to sequencing. Per the original workflow: Gene usage analysis of CDR3 amino acid clonotypes used the 60 to 80 TRBV and 14 to 15 TRBJ segments found across samples. COPE and FqMerger were used to merge the filtered high-quality paired reads into contigs. BLAST was used to align contigs to the IMGT TRBV, TRBD and TRBJ reference genes, and CDR3 was defined following IMGT. Any clonotype with a frequency above 0.1% was counted as a highly expanded clone. Shannon entropy served as the measure of repertoire diversity, while the Gini coefficient captured V-J evenness. A clonotype was considered public if more than one individual shared it. TCRdb handled the public reads itself, with Q25 trimming in fastp and clone calling in MiXCR, and kept productive beta chains. Duplicate CDR3 protein sequences are folded into a single record with the most common DNA and genes. These V and J calls originate from TCRdb's pipeline instead of the authors' own analysis. The sample has roughly 700,000 distinct CDR3 sequences on record, approximately 31% of them singletons. Roughly 46% of the sample is taken by the ten largest.

The paper as a whole reports these results and caveats: TRBV28, TRBJ1-2 and TRBJ2-5 were preferentially used in persistent disease, while TRBV20-1 and TRBJ2-1 were favored in newly diagnosed disease. Sequencing and analysis were limited to the TCR beta chain. More public clonotypes were shared among persistent patients (2,741) than among newly diagnosed patients (more than 950). The authors noted that the small sample size was a limitation that may lower accuracy. Peripheral blood alone was examined, since thyroid tissue, which constituted the primary lesion, could not be accessed. Compared with newly diagnosed patients, persistent Graves' disease patients had lower TCR Shannon entropy and fewer highly expanded clones, which suggests clonal expansion.

Looking up the germline V gene yields CDR1 SGHRS and CDR2 YFSETQ. The CDR3, cysteine through phenylalanine, is 13 amino acids long. Just the 39-base CDR3 DNA is kept, in frame starting at base 1. Relative to germline, V is 6 bases shorter and J is 5 bases shorter, with 11 bases between their ends. The material sequenced was peripheral blood mononuclear cells (PBMCs), taken when the disease was refractory, from a patient treated with antithyroid drugs. The TCR originated in a female donor with Graves disease. The chain is encoded by TRBV5-1 joined to TRBJ2-2; the D gene is perhaps TRBD2, on 5 matching bases. The CDR3 corresponds to CASTWTLTGELFF. The nucleotide sequence is TGCGCCAGCACCTGGACTCTTACCGGGGAGCTGTTTTTT.